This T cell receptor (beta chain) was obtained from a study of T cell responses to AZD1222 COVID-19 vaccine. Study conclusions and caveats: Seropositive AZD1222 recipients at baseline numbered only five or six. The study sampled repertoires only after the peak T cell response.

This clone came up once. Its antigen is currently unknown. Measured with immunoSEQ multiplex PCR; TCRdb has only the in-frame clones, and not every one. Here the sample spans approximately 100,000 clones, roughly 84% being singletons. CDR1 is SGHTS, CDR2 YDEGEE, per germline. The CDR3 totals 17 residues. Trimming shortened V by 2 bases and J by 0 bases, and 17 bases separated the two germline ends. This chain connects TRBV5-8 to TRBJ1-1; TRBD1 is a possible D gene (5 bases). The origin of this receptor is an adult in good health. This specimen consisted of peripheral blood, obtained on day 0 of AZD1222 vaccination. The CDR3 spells CASSFDRDGDMNTEAFF. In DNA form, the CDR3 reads TGTGCCAGCAGCTTCGACCGGGACGGTGACATGAACACTGAAGCTTTCTTT.